A single sample gave rise to the 5 T cell receptor beta chains below, sequenced in a study of regulatory T cells in long-lasting Graves disease. Stated time point: newly diagnosed GD, antithyroid drugs for less than 3 months. Preparation of the TCR library used RNA extracted from PBMCs. Investigators prepared the TCR beta libraries by applying iRepertoire HTBI primers and Arm-PCR of CDR3 regions. One entry per CDR3 protein, called by TCRdb with MiXCR from the multiplex PCR reads. The sample consists of 300,000 to 400,000 distinct CDR3 sequences, about a sixth of them appearing once. The same specimen was also included in a second study, on T cells in Graves' hyperthyroidism and ophthalmopathy.

Sequenced here: peripheral blood mononuclear cells (PBMCs), sampled at new diagnosis, from a patient treated with antithyroid drugs. These receptors all come from a man in his forties with Graves disease.

This clonotype was picked up many times. The rearrangement uses TRBV15 and TRBJ2-3; 9 bases map to TRBD2. The V gene end was trimmed by 1 base and the J gene end by 4 bases; junction bases not matched to a gene: 6. The CDR3 runs to 16 residues. Looked up from germline, CDR1 is LNHNV and CDR2 is YYDKDF (reference sequence). The CDR3 sequence is CATSRVFSGGADTQYF. The DNA of the CDR3 is TGTGCCACCAGCAGAGTTTTTAGCGGGGGAGCAGATACGCAGTATTTT.

This clonotype was seen ten or more times. The rearrangement links TRBV2 to TRBJ2-1; either TRBD1 or TRBD2 may supply D (6 bases each). The CDR3 has 11 residues. Germline V gene sequence: CDR1 SNHLY, CDR2 FYNNEI. V lost 8 bases, J lost 10 bases, and 12 bases lay in between. CDR3 loop: CASGGGFEQFF. The CDR3 coding sequence is TGTGCCAGCGGAGGGGGATTCGAGCAGTTCTTC.

This clonotype was recorded at least ten times. The chain couples TRBV6-1 to TRBJ1-1; D is possibly TRBD1 (6 bases). V was trimmed by 7 bases and J by 5 bases, leaving 20 bases between them. Germline loops: CDR1 MNHNS, CDR2 SASEGT. This CDR3 contains 15 residues. CDR3 region: CASNIIGGVKTEAFF. In DNA form, the CDR3 reads TGTGCCAGCAACATCATAGGGGGGGTAAAGACTGAAGCTTTCTTT.

The rearrangement uses TRBV10-1 and TRBJ2-1; 9 nucleotides agree with TRBD2. This CDR3 contains 16 residues. V was pared by 0 bases and J by 5 bases, with 5 bases of the junction left unmatched. Germline CDR1 is WNHNN and CDR2 is SYGVQD (reference sequence). CDR3 nucleotide sequence: TGCGCCAGCAGTGAGTCGGGTTCTAGCGGGGACAATGAGCAGTTCTTC. The encoded protein is CASSESGSSGDNEQFF.

This clonotype has at least ten counts. The gene calls are TRBV12-3 or TRBV12-4 and TRBJ2-5, with D tentatively TRBD2 (6 bases). V gave up 3 bases and J gave up 9 bases, with 11 bases separating them. The CDR3 totals 12 residues. The CDR3 protein is CASSFPGRPQYF. The CDR3 region has the DNA TGTGCCAGCAGTTTTCCCGGGAGACCCCAGTACTTC.